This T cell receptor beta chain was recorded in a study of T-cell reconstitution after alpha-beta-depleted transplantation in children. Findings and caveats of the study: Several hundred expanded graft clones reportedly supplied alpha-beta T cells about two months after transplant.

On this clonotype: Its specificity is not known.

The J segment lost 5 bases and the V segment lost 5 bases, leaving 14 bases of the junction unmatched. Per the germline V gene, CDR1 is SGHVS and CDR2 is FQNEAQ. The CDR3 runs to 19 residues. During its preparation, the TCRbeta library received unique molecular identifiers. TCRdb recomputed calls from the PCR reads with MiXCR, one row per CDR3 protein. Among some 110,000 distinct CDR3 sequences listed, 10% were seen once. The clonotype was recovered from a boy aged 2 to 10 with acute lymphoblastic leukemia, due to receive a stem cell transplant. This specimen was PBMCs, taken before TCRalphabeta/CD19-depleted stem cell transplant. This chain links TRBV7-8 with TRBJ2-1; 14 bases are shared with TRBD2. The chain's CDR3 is CASSPRLAGGTIPDNEQFF. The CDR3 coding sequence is TGTGCCAGCAGCCCCCGACTAGCGGGAGGGACCATACCCGACAATGAGCAGTTCTTC.